Each of the 22 T cell receptor beta chains below was sequenced from the same sample in a study of blood T cell repertoires in COVID-19. Clones were sequenced by immunoSEQ multiplex PCR, and TCRdb holds only the in-frame ones, with some missing. The sample holds 200,000 to 300,000 clones, roughly 80% seen once. Sequencing was carried out using peripheral blood. The source is a woman older than 75 with COVID-19, enrolled during active disease.

The rearrangement joins TRBV11-1 to TRBJ1-1, with D possibly being TRBD1 (5 bases). Per germline, CDR1 SGHAT and CDR2 FQDESV (reference sequence). The V end was cut by 8 bases, the J end by 6 bases, with 13 bases between. The CDR3 sequence is 12 residues long. The CDR3 coding sequence is TGTGCCAGCGCTAAGGGGATCTCTGAAGCTTTCTTT. Residues: CASAKGISEAFF.

The chain joins TRBV18 to TRBJ1-1; weak D call: TRBD1 (5 bases). Germline V gene lookup returns CDR1 KGHSH and CDR2 LQKENI. V dropped 2 bases and J dropped 6 bases, with 10 bases sitting between them. CDR3 length: 13 residues. CDR3 region: CASSPGKGAEAFF. The CDR3 nucleotides read TGTGCCAGCTCACCAGGAAAAGGGGCTGAAGCTTTCTTT.

This chain joins TRBV6-5 and TRBJ1-2; D is uncertain. The germline CDR1 and CDR2 sequences are MNHEY and SVGAGI. V lost 0 bases, J lost 7 bases, and 15 bases lay in between. The CDR3 consists of 15 residues. DNA for the CDR3: TGTGCCAGCAGTTACTCCAGTGGAGGACTCGCTGGCTACACCTTC. This codes for CASSYSSGGLAGYTF.

This clone was detected once. The genes are TRBV5-1 and TRBJ2-5, with D possibly being TRBD1 (5 bases). Trimming left V 1 base short and J 6 bases short, with 13 bases between. The length of the CDR3 is 14 residues. The V gene's germline CDR1 is SGHRS and CDR2 YFSETQ. CDR3 loop: CASSLWGTEQTQYF. In DNA, the CDR3 is TGCGCCAGCAGCTTGTGGGGCACGGAACAGACCCAGTACTTC.

This clone was recorded a few times. The rearrangement joins TRBV28 to TRBJ2-1; a weak D match, TRBD1 (6 bases). Trimming cost V 10 bases and J 4 bases, with 17 bases left between them. The germline V gene has CDR1 MDHEN and CDR2 SYDVKM. The CDR3 is 14 amino acids. CDR3 in amino acids: CATSRGDRYNEQFF. CDR3 nucleotides: TGTGCCACTTCCAGGGGCGATAGGTACAATGAGCAGTTCTTC. Full variable domain (remainder filled in from reference TRBV28 and TRBJ2-1): DVKVTQSSRYLVKRTGEKVFLECVQDMDHENMFWYRQDPGLGLRLIYFSYDVKMKEKGDIPEGYSVSREKKERFSLILESASTNQTSMYLCATSRGDRYNEQFFGPGTRLTVL.

V gene TRBV28 combines with J gene TRBJ2-7, with 14 bases lining up with TRBD2. The CDR3 covers 20 residues. From germline, CDR1 is MDHEN and CDR2 SYDVKM. V was pared by 6 bases and J by 5 bases, with 21 bases of the junction left unmatched. CDR3 in amino acids: CASRRRPGTSGSLGSNEQYF. The CDR3 DNA is TGTGCCAGCAGGCGGAGACCAGGGACTAGCGGGAGTTTGGGGTCCAACGAGCAGTACTTC.

The chain recombines TRBV7-2 with TRBJ1-6; TRBD1 aligns across 10 bases. Trimming cost V 6 bases and J 7 bases; bases outside gene matches: 6. The CDR3 totals 15 residues. Germline V gives CDR1 SGHTA, CDR2 FQGNSA. In DNA form, the CDR3 reads TGTGCCAGCAGTCAGGACAGGGGGAGAAATTCACCCCTCCACTTT. Translating gives CASSQDRGRNSPLHF. The variable domain in full, completed from reference TRBV7-2 and TRBJ1-6, reads GAGVSQSPSNKVTEKGKDVELRCDPISGHTALYWYRQSLGQGLEFLIYFQGNSAPDKSGLPSDRFSAERTGGSVSTLTIQRTQQEDSAVYLCASSQDRGRNSPLHFGNGTRLTVT.

The V call is TRBV19, the J call TRBJ2-7; 9 bases align to TRBD1. Looked up from germline, CDR1 is LNHDA and CDR2 is SQIVND (reference sequence). The CDR3 extends over 12 amino acids. With 10 bases clipped from V and 6 bases from J, the junction kept 7 bases outside the gene matches. CDR3 DNA: TGTGCCACCGGGGACAGGGTTGGCGAGCAGTACTTC. Amino acid sequence: CATGDRVGEQYF.

A few counts support this clone. The chain links TRBV7-2 to TRBJ1-2, with 8 positions matching TRBD1. Trimming took 7 bases from V and 3 from J; bases not matched to a gene: 4. This CDR3 is 13 amino acids long. Germline V gene lookup returns CDR1 SGHTA and CDR2 FQGNSA. Here the CDR3 DNA reads TGTGCCAGCACCCCGGACAGGGACTATGGCTACACCTTC. It encodes CASTPDRDYGYTF.

This clone occurred a few times. The genes are TRBV10-3 and TRBJ1-6; D remains ambiguous. V lost 3 bases and J 7 bases, leaving 7 bases between the germline ends. This CDR3 contains 13 residues. Germline loops: CDR1 ENHRY, CDR2 SYGVKD. The CDR3 loop reads CAISDSENSPLHF. The CDR3 nucleotides read TGTGCCATCAGTGATTCCGAGAATTCACCCCTCCACTTT.

V and J are TRBV18 and TRBJ2-1; 9 bases fit TRBD2. The CDR3 extends over 14 amino acids. J gave up 9 bases and V 6 bases, and 9 bases lay outside the gene matches. The germline V gene has CDR1 KGHSH and CDR2 LQKENI. The CDR3 sequence is CASSAVAGEAEQFF. The CDR3 DNA reads TGTGCCAGCTCCGCGGTAGCGGGAGAGGCTGAGCAGTTCTTC.

The chain combines TRBV6-2 or TRBV6-3 with TRBJ1-2, with D possibly being TRBD1 (5 bases). Germline CDR1 MNHEY, CDR2 SVGEGT. The CDR3 runs to 14 residues. Trimming took 2 bases from V and 4 from J, leaving 11 bases between them. CDR3 region: CASSYARALYGYTF. Here the CDR3 DNA reads TGTGCCAGCAGTTACGCCAGGGCCCTCTATGGCTACACCTTC.

The J gene is TRBJ2-3, the V gene TRBV29-1, with D maybe TRBD2 (6 bases). The ends were cut back, 4 bases at V and 1 base at J, with 15 bases in the middle. The CDR3 consists of 15 residues. The germline V gene encodes CDR1 SQVTM and CDR2 ANQGSEA. CDR3 residues: CSVAGLAGGTDTQYF. The CDR3 nucleotides are TGCAGCGTTGCGGGACTTGCCGGGGGCACAGATACGCAGTATTTT.

This clone was detected only once. Written as DNA, the CDR3 is TGTGCCTGCAAGGGTCCTGACAGGTTCTACGAGCAGTACTTC. This codes for CACKGPDRFYEQYF. The V call is TRBV30, the J call TRBJ2-7; D might be TRBD1 (6 bases). Looked up from germline, CDR1 is GTSNPN and CDR2 is SVGIG (reference sequence). The length of the CDR3 is 14 residues. V was cut by 6 bases and J by 3 bases, with 18 bases left in between.

This chain links TRBV9 with TRBJ2-1, with D possibly matching TRBD2 (7 bases). The ends were cut back, 4 bases at V and 3 bases at J, with 14 bases in the middle. The CDR3 runs to 15 residues. Germline V lookup: CDR1 SGDLS, CDR2 YYNGEE. In DNA form, the CDR3 reads TGTGCCAGCAGCCAGGGAGGGGGGCTCTACAATGAGCAGTTCTTC. It translates to CASSQGGGLYNEQFF.

The rearrangement uses TRBV9 and TRBJ1-1; TRBD1 might be the D (5 bases). Germline CDR1 SGDLS, CDR2 YYNGEE. Trimming pared 1 base from V and 11 bases from J, leaving 15 bases between. This CDR3 is built from 13 residues. Here the CDR3 reads CASSVSSAGGAFF. The CDR3 nucleotides are TGTGCCAGCAGCGTAAGTTCAGCCGGGGGTGCTTTCTTT.

This clone showed up just a few times. The genes are TRBV2 and TRBJ2-5; TRBD2 matches at 9 bases. This CDR3 spans 13 amino acids. Trimming removed 10 bases from V and 5 bases from J; junction bases left unmatched: 8. Per the germline V gene, CDR1 is SNHLY and CDR2 is FYNNEI. For the CDR3, the DNA is TGTGCCACCTTAGCGGGAGAGCACGAGACCCAGTACTTC. Translation: CATLAGEHETQYF.

The CDR3 nucleotides are TGTGCCAGCTCCAGGGGAGACTATGGCTACACCTTC. Translation gives CASSRGDYGYTF. This chain joins TRBV2 and TRBJ1-2; D is perhaps TRBD1 (6 bases). The CDR3 length is 12 residues. Germline V gene lookup returns CDR1 SNHLY and CDR2 FYNNEI. Trimming stripped 8 bases from V and 3 bases from J, with 10 bases between.

V is TRBV6-4 and J is TRBJ2-2; D ambiguous. Trimming left V 2 bases short and J 4 bases short, with 11 bases between. Germline V gene sequence: CDR1 MRHNA, CDR2 SNTAGT. This CDR3 comprises 15 residues. CDR3 nucleotides: TGTGCCAGCAGTGACGTCGCCCCCGGCACCGGGGAGCTGTTTTTT. Its protein product is CASSDVAPGTGELFF.

CDR3 in DNA: TGTGCCAGCAGCTTTAGGGGTTACAATGAGCAGTTCTTC. This encodes CASSFRGYNEQFF. V gene TRBV13 combines with J gene TRBJ2-1; perhaps TRBD1 as D (5 bases). The CDR3 totals 13 residues. V was trimmed by 3 bases and J by 4 bases, leaving 7 bases between them. Germline assignment: CDR1 PRHDT and CDR2 FYEKMQ (reference sequence).

This chain uses TRBV11-2 with TRBJ1-3; D possibly corresponds to TRBD1 (5 bases). Trimming removed 4 bases at V and 4 bases at J, with 11 bases between. The CDR3 length is 14 residues. Germline V lookup: CDR1 SGHAT, CDR2 FQNNGV. The CDR3 nucleotides read TGTGCCAGCAGCTCAACGGACATGGGAAACACCATATATTTT. This encodes CASSSTDMGNTIYF.

V and J are TRBV7-9 and TRBJ1-6, with D tentatively TRBD1 (5 bases). Germline values: CDR1 SEHNR, CDR2 FQNEAQ (reference sequence). V was shortened by 5 bases and J by 9 bases, with 23 bases between the two germline ends. The CDR3 has 17 residues. In DNA form, the CDR3 reads TGTGCCAGCAGCCCACCGGAGGGTGGGGCAAGGTCTTCACCCCTCCACTTT. It translates to CASSPPEGGARSSPLHF. The full variable domain, completed using reference TRBV7-9 and TRBJ1-6, is DTGVSQNPRHKITKRGQNVTFRCDPISEHNRLYWYRQTLGQGPEFLTYFQNEAQLEKSRLLSDRFSAERPKGSFSTLEIQRTEQGDSAMYLCASSPPEGGARSSPLHFGNGTRLTVT.